The 23 T cell receptor beta chains presented below share a single source sample, sequenced in a study of regulatory T cells in long-lasting Graves disease. As for time point: persistent/refractory GD, antithyroid drugs over 5 years with positive TRAb. Making the TCR library involved RNA that had been extracted from PBMCs. Investigators prepared the TCR beta libraries by applying iRepertoire HTBI primers and Arm-PCR of CDR3 regions. From the multiplex PCR reads, TCRdb called clonotypes with MiXCR, one entry per CDR3 protein. The sample has around 460,000 distinct CDR3 sequences; under 25% are singletons. Sample: peripheral blood mononuclear cells (PBMCs), taken when the disease was refractory, from a patient treated with antithyroid drugs. The receptors originated from a female donor with Graves disease.

This clonotype was counted many times. The chain employs TRBV6-5 and TRBJ2-7; D gene unclear. V lost 4 bases and J 0 bases, leaving 16 bases between the germline ends. There are 16 residues in the CDR3. CDR1 is MNHEY, CDR2 SVGAGI, per germline. The CDR3 loop reads CASSFSRTSSSYEQYF. The CDR3 region has the DNA TGTGCCAGCAGTTTCTCCCGGACGTCTAGCTCCTACGAGCAGTACTTC.

This clonotype was detected ten times or more. The J gene is TRBJ1-1, the V gene TRBV19; D gene unclear. Trimming left V 5 bases short and J 7 bases short, with 14 bases between. The germline V gene has CDR1 LNHDA and CDR2 SQIVND (reference sequence). This CDR3 region has 13 residues. DNA for the CDR3: TGTGCCAGTAGTTTGTCAGCTGAATTTGAAGCTTTCTTT. Protein: CASSLSAEFEAFF.

This clonotype has ten or more counts. The chain carries TRBV2 and TRBJ1-1; 8 bases map to TRBD1. This CDR3 has 16 residues. The junction had 16 bases not matched to a gene; V was cut back by 6 bases and J by 7 bases. Germline assignment: CDR1 SNHLY and CDR2 FYNNEI. The CDR3 nucleotides are TGTGCCAGCAGAGGACAGGGACCCCAAGGGGTTTTTGAAGCTTTCTTT. It codes for CASRGQGPQGVFEAFF.

The genes are TRBV6-5 and TRBJ1-1; TRBD1 is a possible D gene (5 bases). Trimming shortened V by 0 bases and J by 10 bases, and 15 bases separated the two germline ends. The germline V gene has CDR1 MNHEY and CDR2 SVGAGI. The CDR3 is 14 residues long. The CDR3 bases are TGTGCCAGCAGTTACTCTGGACCCTTCGGGGGAGCTTTCTTT. It codes for CASSYSGPFGGAFF.

This clonotype was counted between two and nine times. This chain links TRBV6-2 or TRBV6-3 with TRBJ2-5; no reliable D call. CDR3 length equals 13 residues. CDR1 and CDR2 (germline): MNHEY, SVGEGT. Trimming took 0 bases from V and 7 from J, leaving 9 bases between them. CDR3 amino acids: CASSYSSVGTQYF. The CDR3 DNA sequence: TGTGCCAGCAGTTACTCCTCGGTAGGGACCCAGTACTTC.

The V call is TRBV5-6, the J call TRBJ2-1, with D perhaps TRBD1 (5 bases). Germline V gene lookup returns CDR1 SGHDT and CDR2 YYEEEE. The CDR3 is made up of 12 amino acids. The V and J ends lost 4 bases and 10 bases respectively, with 12 bases between them. CDR3 sequence: CASSDGQQEQFF. The CDR3 DNA reads as TGTGCCAGCAGCGACGGACAACAGGAGCAGTTCTTC. Combining the CDR3 with reference TRBV5-6 and TRBJ2-1 gives the whole variable domain DAGVTQSPTHLIKTRGQQVTLRCSPKSGHDTVSWYQQALGQGPQFIFQYYEEEERQRGNFPDRFSGHQFPNYSSELNVNALLLGDSALYLCASSDGQQEQFFGPGTRLTVL.

This clonotype was seen only once. The chain joins TRBV30 to TRBJ1-6; D gene unclear. Per germline, CDR1 GTSNPN and CDR2 SVGIG (reference sequence). The CDR3 is made up of 15 amino acids. Trimming cost V 0 bases and J 7 bases, with 13 bases left between them. Written as DNA, the CDR3 is TGTGCCTGGAGTGTACTGGGCGGTGCCAATTCACCCCTCCACTTT. This sequence encodes CAWSVLGGANSPLHF. Looking up the rest from reference TRBV30 and TRBJ1-6 gives the full variable domain: SQTIHQWPATLVQPVGSPLSLECTVEGTSNPNLYWYRQAAGRGLQLLFYSVGIGQISSEVPQNLSASRPQDRQFILSSKKLLLSDSGFYLCAWSVLGGANSPLHFGNGTRLTVT.

This clonotype has only one observation. The CDR3 DNA reads TGCAGCGCCACTACCGGGACTTACTACAATGAGCAGTTCTTC. Translation: CSATTGTYYNEQFF. V is TRBV29-1 and J is TRBJ2-1, with a possible D match to TRBD2 (6 bases). This CDR3 has 14 amino acids. Germline V lookup: CDR1 SQVTM, CDR2 ANQGSEA. The V gene lost 7 bases and the J gene lost 3 bases, with 16 bases spanning the gap.

This clonotype came up a few times. V gene TRBV12-3 or TRBV12-4 combines with J gene TRBJ2-2; the D is unclear. V was shortened by 3 bases and J by 7 bases, with 12 bases between the two germline ends. The CDR3 loop spans 14 amino acids. The CDR3 loop reads CASSLSPGLGELFF. Here the CDR3 DNA reads TGTGCCAGCAGTTTGTCCCCTGGTCTCGGGGAGCTGTTTTTT.

This clonotype was seen only a few times. This chain links TRBV6-2 or TRBV6-3 with TRBJ2-5; the D gene is possibly TRBD2 (5 bases). The CDR3 totals 14 residues. V was clipped by 8 bases and J by 4 bases, with 17 bases between them. From germline, CDR1 is MNHEY and CDR2 SVGEGT. The CDR3 protein is CASGSAGPRETQYF. As DNA, the CDR3 is TGTGCCAGCGGGTCCGCGGGCCCGCGAGAGACCCAGTACTTC.

This clonotype was counted a few times. The rearrangement uses TRBV5-4 and TRBJ1-4; possible D gene TRBD1, 5 bases. The germline V gene encodes CDR1 SGHNT and CDR2 YYREEE (reference sequence). The CDR3 is 14 residues long. Deletions cut 5 bases from V and 8 bases from J, with 16 bases between. DNA of the CDR3: TGTGCCAGCAGTATGGGCAGGGCCGGGGAAAAACTGTTTTTT. Protein sequence: CASSMGRAGEKLFF. The whole variable domain, remainder taken from reference TRBV5-4 and TRBJ1-4, is ETGVTQSPTHLIKTRGQQVTLRCSSQSGHNTVSWYQQALGQGPQFIFQYYREEENGRGNFPPRFSGLQFPNYSSELNVNALELDDSALYLCASSMGRAGEKLFFGSGTQLSVL.

The CDR3 reads CSAWTTYEQYF. CDR3 DNA: TGCAGTGCTTGGACTACCTACGAGCAGTACTTC. The chain couples TRBV20-1 to TRBJ2-7; D might be TRBD2 (6 bases). The CDR3 runs to 11 residues. V lost 5 bases, J lost 2 bases, and 7 bases lay in between. Per the germline V gene, CDR1 is DFQATT and CDR2 is SNEGSKA (reference sequence).

The CDR3 protein is CASSMGTGRETQYF. CDR3 nucleotides: TGTGCCAGTAGTATGGGGACAGGCCGGGAGACCCAGTACTTC. This chain links TRBV19 with TRBJ2-5, with TRBD1 matching 8 bases. The length of the CDR3 is 14 residues. V lost 3 bases and J lost 5; bases outside the gene matches: 5. CDR1 is LNHDA and CDR2 is SQIVND in the germline V gene (reference sequence).

V usage is TRBV20-1 and J usage is TRBJ1-5; D may be TRBD1 (5 bases). The germline gives CDR1 DFQATT, CDR2 SNEGSKA (reference sequence). Between the trimmed V and J ends, which lost 4 bases and 6 bases, there was a span of 13 bases. CDR3 length: 13 amino acids. CDR3 loop: CSAIRAGLQPQHF. CDR3 DNA sequence: TGCAGTGCTATCAGGGCAGGACTTCAGCCCCAGCATTTT.

In this sample, this clonotype turned up many times. The chain recombines TRBV28 with TRBJ1-5; the D gene is possibly TRBD1 (6 bases). CDR1 is MDHEN, CDR2 SYDVKM, per germline. The CDR3 consists of 13 residues. The germline V and J ends were trimmed by 7 bases and 7 bases, with 14 bases remaining between them. CDR3 nucleotide sequence: TGTGCCAGCATCCGTGGGGGCGTGCAGCCCCAGCATTTT. This translates into CASIRGGVQPQHF.

The gene calls are TRBV11-2 and TRBJ1-1; D is unclear. The CDR3 length is 15 residues. In germline, CDR1 is SGHAT, CDR2 FQNNGV. V dropped 1 base and J dropped 0 bases, with 9 bases sitting between them. In nucleotides, the CDR3 is TGTGCCAGCAGCTTAGTTTTTAGCGTGAACACTGAAGCTTTCTTT. Translated: CASSLVFSVNTEAFF.

This clonotype was recorded at least ten times. The V and J genes are TRBV7-2 and TRBJ1-2; the D is unclear. V lost 5 bases to trimming and J lost 7 bases, with 17 bases between them. Per germline, CDR1 SGHTA and CDR2 FQGNSA. The CDR3 has 14 residues. The CDR3 DNA follows: TGTGCCAGCAGCGAATCGGTAGGGAACCCTGGCTACACCTTC. It encodes CASSESVGNPGYTF.

The V call is TRBV27, the J call TRBJ2-7; D is unclear. CDR1 is MNHEY, CDR2 SMNVEV, per germline (reference sequence). This CDR3 comprises 11 residues. Between the trimmed V and J ends, which lost 6 bases and 3 bases, there was a span of 6 bases. The CDR3 loop is CASRGRYEQYF. Written as DNA, the CDR3 is TGTGCCAGCAGAGGACGCTACGAGCAGTACTTC.

Ten or more counts support this clonotype. The V and J genes are TRBV6-2 or TRBV6-3 and TRBJ2-7; D uncertain. This CDR3 region has 13 residues. Looked up from germline, CDR1 is MNHEY and CDR2 is SVGEGT. Trimming shortened V by 6 bases and J by 2 bases, and 11 bases separated the two germline ends. The CDR3 coding sequence is TGTGCCAGCAGCTATACTTCCACCTACGAGCAGTACTTC. It is translated as CASSYTSTYEQYF.

The rearrangement links TRBV28 to TRBJ2-3, with D perhaps matching TRBD1 (6 bases). CDR1 and CDR2 (germline): MDHEN, SYDVKM. Trimming removed 8 bases from V and 3 bases from J, with 18 bases in between. The CDR3 loop spans 15 amino acids. Written as DNA, the CDR3 is TGTGCCAGCCAAATCCCAGGGGATGGTACAGATACGCAGTATTTT. Translation: CASQIPGDGTDTQYF. Supplemented by reference TRBV28 and TRBJ2-3, the full variable domain reads DVKVTQSSRYLVKRTGEKVFLECVQDMDHENMFWYRQDPGLGLRLIYFSYDVKMKEKGDIPEGYSVSREKKERFSLILESASTNQTSMYLCASQIPGDGTDTQYFGPGTRLTVL.

The rearrangement joins TRBV27 to TRBJ2-5; 8 nucleotides line up with TRBD1. Looked up from germline, CDR1 is MNHEY and CDR2 is SMNVEV (reference sequence). This CDR3 region has 17 residues. V gave up 2 bases and J gave up 5 bases; unmatched junction bases: 13. The CDR3 coding sequence is TGTGCCAGCAGTTTAACGGTCAGACAGGGGATCGGGGAGACCCAGTACTTC. It translates to CASSLTVRQGIGETQYF.

Only a few counts were recorded for this clonotype. The chain joins TRBV7-2 to TRBJ1-4, with TRBD1 matching over 7 bases. J lost 6 bases, V lost 0 bases, and 7 bases had no gene match. The CDR3 contains 16 residues. Germline V gene lookup returns CDR1 SGHTA and CDR2 FQGNSA. CDR3 bases: TGTGCCAGCAGCTTAGCGCGGGGGCAGGGGGATGAAAAACTGTTTTTT. Translated, it gives CASSLARGQGDEKLFF.

This clonotype occurred a few times. This chain links TRBV7-8 with TRBJ2-5; D is possibly TRBD2 (5 bases). This CDR3 is 13 amino acids long. The germline gives CDR1 SGHVS, CDR2 FQNEAQ. V lost 10 bases to trimming and J lost 5 bases, with 17 bases between them. CDR3 protein: CATTFRGEETQYF. The CDR3 region has the DNA TGTGCCACCACTTTCCGGGGTGAGGAGACCCAGTACTTC.